The rows below give T cell receptor beta chains drawn from one sample of a study of cytomegalovirus exposure and HLA in healthy donors. Produced via immunoSEQ multiplex PCR; TCRdb's table is partial and in-frame only. The sample consists of 150,000 to 200,000 clones, approximately 75% of them appearing once. The sequenced sample was PBMCs. The receptors were sampled from a woman between 18 and 29 years old in good health and CMV-seronegative. Both conserved end residues are part of each CDR3. The order of the fields is clone size, D gene, J gene, V gene, CDR3 protein, CDR3 DNA. The D gene is left open where the match is weak. Clone sizes are given selectively: once, few, many, or a class where the clone is expanded.

NA | TRBD1 | TRBJ1-2 | TRBV7-9 | CASSPPVRDRDYGYTF | TGTGCCAGCAGCCCGCCAGTCCGGGACAGGGACTATGGCTACACCTTC
once | NA | TRBJ1-6 | TRBV10-2 | CASRQGIVNSPLHF | TGCGCCAGCAGGCAGGGGATAGTTAATTCACCCCTCCACTTT
NA | NA | TRBJ1-2 | TRBV10-3 | CAISETRDKLYGYTF | TGTGCCATCAGTGAGACCCGGGACAAGCTCTATGGCTACACCTTC
few | TRBD1 | TRBJ1-2 | TRBV10-3 | CAISPPGQGLGYGYTF | TGTGCCATCAGTCCCCCGGGACAGGGTCTGGGCTATGGCTACACCTTC
NA | TRBD1 | TRBJ2-7 | TRBV5-5 | CASSFGTGGLEQYF | TGTGCCAGCAGCTTCGGGACAGGAGGTCTGGAGCAGTACTTC
NA | NA | TRBJ2-5 | TRBV7-9 | CSSGLQETQYF | TGTTCCAGTGGACTCCAAGAGACCCAGTACTTC
NA | TRBD2 | TRBJ2-7 | TRBV10-3 | CAISQGLAGGYEQYF | TGTGCCATCAGCCAGGGACTAGCGGGAGGCTACGAGCAGTACTTC
NA | TRBD1 | TRBJ2-2 | TRBV6-1 | CASREQGGRGGELFF | TGTGCCAGCAGGGAACAGGGGGGTCGTGGCGGGGAGCTGTTTTTT
few | TRBD2 | TRBJ2-1 | TRBV5-1 | CASSSAGGNIEQFF | TGCGCCAGCAGCTCGGCGGGAGGTAATATTGAGCAGTTCTTC
NA | TRBD2 | TRBJ2-3 | TRBV28 | CASSPGLAGATDTQYF | TGTGCCAGCAGTCCGGGACTAGCGGGAGCTACAGATACGCAGTATTTT
NA | NA | TRBJ2-7 | TRBV6-5 | CASSYRIGLAYEQYF | TGTGCCAGCAGTTACCGTATAGGTCTAGCCTACGAGCAGTACTTC
NA | TRBD1 | TRBJ1-6 | TRBV29-1 | CSPEGQGVSPLHF | TGCAGCCCCGAGGGACAGGGGGTCTCACCCCTCCACTTT
NA | TRBD2 | TRBJ2-5 | TRBV9 | CASSTSGSGETQYF | TGTGCCAGCAGCACTAGCGGGAGCGGTGAGACCCAGTACTTC
NA | NA | TRBJ2-4 | TRBV9 | CASSGRDIQYF | TGTGCCAGCAGCGGGAGGGACATTCAGTACTTC
NA | NA | TRBJ2-1 | TRBV7-9 | CASSSRVPGIYNEQFF | TGTGCCAGCAGCTCGAGGGTCCCCGGTATCTACAATGAGCAGTTCTTC
once | NA | TRBJ1-5 | TRBV18 | CASSPTTDQPQHF | TGTGCCAGCTCACCTACAACAGACCAGCCCCAGCATTTT
NA | NA | TRBJ1-6 | TRBV29-1 | CSVERFRRYPWNSPLHF | TGCAGCGTTGAACGCTTTCGGAGGTATCCGTGGAATTCACCCCTCCACTTT
NA | TRBD2 | TRBJ2-1 | TRBV27 | CASSSPSGRYNEQFF | TGTGCCAGCAGTTCCCCTAGCGGAAGATACAATGAGCAGTTCTTC
NA | TRBD1 | TRBJ1-3 | TRBV10-3 | CAISKTGGTGNTIYF | TGTGCCATCAGCAAGACAGGGGGAACGGGAAACACCATATATTTT
NA | TRBD1 | TRBJ1-1 | TRBV9 | CASSEGQGRTEAFF | TGTGCCAGCAGCGAAGGACAGGGGAGGACTGAAGCTTTCTTT
few | TRBD1 | TRBJ2-7 | TRBV28 | CASSLGQYEQYF | TGTGCCAGCAGTCTGGGACAGTACGAGCAGTACTTC
NA | TRBD1 | TRBJ2-1 | TRBV9 | CASSYRGDEQFF | TGTGCCAGCAGCTACAGGGGTGATGAGCAGTTCTTC
NA | NA | TRBJ1-1 | TRBV6-5 | CASRLNRGTEAFF | TGTGCCAGCAGGCTGAATAGGGGGACTGAAGCTTTCTTT
NA | TRBD1 | TRBJ2-2 | TRBV5-1 | CASSPDRDLGELFF | TGCGCCAGCAGCCCGGACAGGGACCTTGGGGAGCTGTTTTTT
few | TRBD1 | TRBJ1-2 | TRBV18 | CASSPGTATLYGYTF | TGTGCCAGCTCACCTGGGACAGCTACACTTTATGGCTACACCTTC
NA | TRBD2 | TRBJ2-7 | TRBV19 | CASRTSVLMDEQYF | TGTGCCAGTAGGACTAGCGTTTTGATGGACGAGCAGTACTTC
once | NA | TRBJ2-2 | TRBV5-6 | CASSWQITGELFF | TGTGCCAGCAGCTGGCAGATTACCGGGGAGCTGTTTTTT
NA | NA | TRBJ1-4 | TRBV11-2 | CASSPTFWRNTEKLFF | TGTGCCAGCAGTCCCACATTCTGGCGGAATACTGAAAAACTGTTTTTT
once | TRBD1 | TRBJ1-4 | TRBV5-3 | CARSPGTGPEKLFF | TGTGCCAGAAGTCCCGGGACAGGGCCCGAAAAACTGTTTTTT
NA | TRBD1 | TRBJ2-7 | TRBV5-5 | CASSLGRTGGNEQYF | TGTGCCAGCAGCTTAGGCAGGACAGGGGGTAACGAGCAGTACTTC
NA | NA | TRBJ1-1 | TRBV5-1 | CASKTGQNTEAFF | TGCGCCAGCAAAACGGGACAGAACACTGAAGCTTTCTTT
NA | NA | TRBJ1-6 | TRBV5-6 | CASSLVSPESPLHF | TGTGCCAGCAGCTTAGTTTCCCCTGAGTCACCCCTCCACTTT
once | TRBD1 | TRBJ1-6 | TRBV6-1 | CASSPRDRASPLHF | TGTGCCAGCAGTCCCCGGGACAGGGCTTCACCCCTCCACTTT
NA | TRBD2 | TRBJ2-2 | TRBV27 | CASRRGLAGGRYTGELFF | TGTGCCAGCAGGCGGGGACTAGCGGGGGGGCGTTACACCGGGGAGCTGTTTTTT
NA | NA | TRBJ1-2 | TRBV6-5 | CASRGLAGTYGYTF | TGTGCCAGCAGAGGTCTGGCGGGAACCTATGGCTACACCTTC
NA | TRBD2 | TRBJ2-2 | TRBV7-6 | CASSLRLAGTGELFF | TGTGCCAGCAGCTTACGGCTAGCGGGCACCGGGGAGCTGTTTTTT
NA | TRBD2 | TRBJ2-1 | TRBV6-4 | CASSRLAGVPNEQFF | TGTGCCAGCAGCCGACTAGCGGGGGTCCCCAATGAGCAGTTCTTC
NA | NA | TRBJ2-1 | TRBV30 | CAWSVAASYNEQFF | TGTGCCTGGAGTGTAGCGGCCTCCTACAATGAGCAGTTCTTC
once | NA | TRBJ1-5 | TRBV5-6 | CASSRTGLDQPQHF | TGTGCCAGCAGCCGCACAGGGCTTGATCAGCCCCAGCATTTT
NA | TRBD1 | TRBJ1-2 | TRBV9 | CASKGGPGGWGYTF | TGTGCCAGCAAGGGCGGGCCAGGGGGCTGGGGCTACACCTTC
NA | TRBD2 | TRBJ2-7 | TRBV11-2 | CASSISGGTYEQYF | TGTGCCAGCAGCATAAGCGGGGGGACCTACGAGCAGTACTTC
NA | TRBD2 | TRBJ2-1 | TRBV5-4 | CASSQIAGGPGNEQFF | TGTGCCAGCAGCCAGATAGCGGGGGGGCCCGGCAATGAGCAGTTCTTC
NA | NA | TRBJ1-2 | TRBV29-1 | CSATLTGTYYGYTF | TGCAGCGCGACGCTTACCGGGACTTACTATGGCTACACCTTC
NA | NA | TRBJ1-1 | TRBV6-1 | CASSEFTGMNTEAFF | TGTGCCAGCAGTGAATTTACAGGCATGAACACTGAAGCTTTCTTT
NA | TRBD1 | TRBJ2-7 | TRBV2 | CASSESGTGSLF | TGTGCCAGCAGTGAATCCGGGACAGGGTCACTCTTC
NA | NA | TRBJ2-5 | TRBV5-4 | CASSPVASGAETQYF | TGTGCCAGCAGCCCGGTAGCCTCGGGAGCAGAGACCCAGTACTTC
few | TRBD1 | TRBJ1-1 | TRBV18 | CASSSGQGARTEAFF | TGTGCCAGCTCTTCTGGACAGGGGGCAAGGACTGAAGCTTTCTTT
NA | NA | TRBJ1-2 | TRBV27 | CASSPRADFYGYTF | TGTGCCAGCAGTCCGCGTGCCGATTTTTATGGCTACACCTTC
NA | TRBD1 | TRBJ2-2 | TRBV5-4 | CASGGQGAGTGELFF | TGTGCCAGCGGAGGACAGGGGGCCGGCACCGGGGAGCTGTTTTTT
NA | NA | TRBJ2-7 | TRBV7-2 | CASSPAYEQYF | TGTGCCAGCAGCCCGGCCTACGAGCAGTACTTC
once | TRBD2 | TRBJ2-4 | TRBV7-3 | CASSLTSGGAKNIQYF | TGTGCCAGCAGCTTAACTAGCGGGGGGGCCAAAAACATTCAGTACTTC
NA | TRBD2 | TRBJ2-3 | TRBV2 | CASRYQAGPGTDTQYF | TGTGCCAGCAGATACCAAGCGGGACCGGGCACAGATACGCAGTATTTT
few | NA | TRBJ1-4 | TRBV18 | CASSPRNLLFATNEKLFF | TGTGCCAGCTCACCACGAAATTTACTCTTCGCAACTAATGAAAAACTGTTTTTT
once | NA | TRBJ2-1 | TRBV6-5 | CASSALSGNEQFF | TGTGCCAGCAGTGCCCTCAGTGGCAATGAGCAGTTCTTC
NA | NA | TRBJ1-4 | TRBV2 | CASSEYGFNEKLFF | TGTGCCAGCAGTGAATACGGGTTTAATGAAAAACTGTTTTTT
few | TRBD1 | TRBJ2-2 | TRBV19 | CASRRQGWNTGELFF | TGTGCCAGTAGGAGACAGGGGTGGAACACCGGGGAGCTGTTTTTT
NA | NA | TRBJ2-7 | TRBV15 | CATSTHGGPLSYEQYF | TGTGCCACCAGCACTCACGGGGGGCCCTTGTCCTACGAGCAGTACTTC
NA | TRBD2 | TRBJ2-1 | TRBV19 | CASSATSGYNEQFF | TGTGCCAGTAGCGCGACTAGCGGCTACAATGAGCAGTTCTTC